The 13 T cell receptor beta chains below were found in one sample sequenced in a study of neurological immune-mediated disorders. TCRdb recomputed calls from the 5' RACE reads with MiXCR, one row per CDR3 protein. The sample shows about 82,000 distinct CDR3 sequences, 2.5% to 3% of them seen only once. Sequences were obtained from PBMCs. The origin of the receptors is a young woman with multiple sclerosis.

This clonotype occurred a few times. The chain links TRBV5-1 to TRBJ2-3; no reliable D call. The CDR3 extends over 16 amino acids. Per germline, CDR1 SGHRS and CDR2 YFSETQ. V was cut by 1 base and J by 0 bases, with 12 bases left in between. CDR3 nucleotides: TGCGCCAGCAGCTTGTTATTCGACGGAAGCACAGATACGCAGTATTTT. Translating it yields CASSLLFDGSTDTQYF.

This chain's CDR3 is CATSTPLAGVGEQYF. Written as DNA, the CDR3 is TGTGCCACCAGCACACCCCTAGCGGGAGTGGGTGAGCAGTACTTC. The chain recombines TRBV15 with TRBJ2-7; 10 positions agree with TRBD2. J was trimmed by 7 bases and V by 4 bases; bases with no gene match: 10. The germline V gene encodes CDR1 LNHNV and CDR2 YYDKDF (reference sequence). The CDR3 consists of 15 residues.

This clonotype has at least ten counts. The rearrangement links TRBV6-6 to TRBJ1-3; a possible D gene is TRBD1 (6 bases). Per germline, CDR1 MNHNY and CDR2 SVGAGI (reference sequence). Trimming stripped 2 bases from V and 4 bases from J, with 15 bases between. This CDR3 spans 16 amino acids. The CDR3 DNA sequence: TGTGCCAGCAGTTACGATTCAGGGGTAACGGGAAACACCATATATTTT. Translated, it gives CASSYDSGVTGNTIYF.

This clonotype was seen repeatedly, ten times or more. This chain connects TRBV6-6 to TRBJ2-5; D gene unclear. Germline CDR1 reads MNHNY; CDR2 reads SVGAGI (reference sequence). Between the trimmed V and J ends, which lost 2 bases and 9 bases, there was a span of 19 bases. The CDR3 length is 15 residues. DNA of the CDR3: TGTGCCAGCAGTTACAATCCACTGGGCTCGCCGGCCCAGTACTTC. It yields the protein CASSYNPLGSPAQYF.

This clonotype came up many times. This chain uses TRBV5-1 with TRBJ2-3; the D gene is possibly TRBD1 (5 bases). Germline CDR1 and CDR2: SGHRS and YFSETQ. V was pared by 4 bases and J by 5 bases, with 14 bases between. The CDR3 has 14 amino acids. The CDR3 nucleotides read TGCGCCAGCAGCGCTCAGGGTCCGGGAGATACGCAGTATTTT. Its translation: CASSAQGPGDTQYF.

This clonotype was counted ten times or more. V and J are TRBV4-3 and TRBJ1-1; D ambiguous. Germline lookup yields CDR1 LGHNA and CDR2 YSLEER. Trimming removed 0 bases from V and 5 bases from J, with 16 bases in between. The CDR3 extends over 16 amino acids. The CDR3 nucleotides read TGCGCCAGCAGCCAAGATCTCGGGAGTGTGGGTACTGAAGCTTTCTTT. As protein: CASSQDLGSVGTEAFF.

This clonotype was recorded at least ten times. The chain couples TRBV20-1 to TRBJ2-7; possible D gene TRBD1, 6 bases. Germline V gene lookup returns CDR1 DFQATT and CDR2 SNEGSKA (reference sequence). This CDR3 has 13 amino acids. With 6 bases removed from V and 4 bases from J, the gap between germline ends came to 16 bases. Written as DNA, the CDR3 is TGCAGTGCAAGACCGGGACACTGGTACGAGCAGTACTTC. Amino acids: CSARPGHWYEQYF.

This clonotype was seen many times. The chain joins TRBV20-1 to TRBJ2-7; 12 bases are a match to TRBD2. Germline V CDR1 and CDR2: DFQATT, SNEGSKA (reference sequence). V shed 1 base, J shed 4 bases, and the junction held 17 bases outside the gene matches. This CDR3 is built from 19 residues. The CDR3 DNA sequence: TGCAGTGCTAGAGTCGCGCTAGCGGGAGGGCTGGTCCAAGAATACGAGCAGTACTTC. Translation gives CSARVALAGGLVQEYEQYF.

This clonotype was observed at least ten times. This chain joins TRBV21-1 and TRBJ2-5; no DNA check was done on the table's D call, TRBD1. TRBV21-1 is designated a pseudogene. This CDR3 is built from 18 residues. CDR3 region: CASSKREVAGGDQETQYF. The CDR3, as DNA: TGTGCCAGCAGCAAACGTGAGGTCGCAGGGGGAGATCAAGAGACCCAGTACTTC.

The sample holds many counts of this clonotype. V is TRBV20-1 and J is TRBJ1-1; a weak D match, TRBD1 (5 bases). V lost 6 bases, J lost 1 base, and 24 bases lay in between. CDR3 length equals 17 residues. Germline CDR1 is DFQATT and CDR2 is SNEGSKA (reference sequence). DNA for the CDR3: TGCAGTGCAACGAAACGCCGGGGGTCTTATGGGAACACTGAAGCTTTCTTT. Its translation: CSATKRRGSYGNTEAFF.

This clonotype has ten or more counts. The J gene is TRBJ2-1, the V gene TRBV9; unclear D gene. The CDR3 is made up of 15 amino acids. The germline V and J ends were trimmed by 0 bases and 0 bases, with 7 bases remaining between them. Germline V gene data show CDR1 as SGDLS and CDR2 as YYNGEE. Written as DNA, the CDR3 is TGTGCCAGCAGCGTAGACTGGAGCTCCTACAATGAGCAGTTCTTC. Its translation is CASSVDWSSYNEQFF.

This clonotype was counted at least ten times. The V call is TRBV20-1, the J call TRBJ2-1, with D uncertain. V lost 3 bases to trimming and J lost 0 bases, with 9 bases between them. Germline V gives CDR1 DFQATT, CDR2 SNEGSKA (reference sequence). The CDR3 sequence is 14 residues long. The chain's CDR3 is CSASGLFSYNEQFF. In nucleotides, the CDR3 is TGCAGTGCTAGCGGGCTCTTCTCCTACAATGAGCAGTTCTTC.

This clonotype occurred many times. V and J are TRBV29-1 and TRBJ2-2, with D possibly TRBD2 on 6 matching bases. Trimming pared 4 bases from V and 1 base from J, leaving 13 bases between. Germline V gene lookup returns CDR1 SQVTM and CDR2 ANQGSEA. The CDR3 is 15 amino acids. The CDR3 coding sequence is TGCAGCGTTGTACTCGCGGGACTGAACACCGGGGAGCTGTTTTTT. Its protein product is CSVVLAGLNTGELFF.